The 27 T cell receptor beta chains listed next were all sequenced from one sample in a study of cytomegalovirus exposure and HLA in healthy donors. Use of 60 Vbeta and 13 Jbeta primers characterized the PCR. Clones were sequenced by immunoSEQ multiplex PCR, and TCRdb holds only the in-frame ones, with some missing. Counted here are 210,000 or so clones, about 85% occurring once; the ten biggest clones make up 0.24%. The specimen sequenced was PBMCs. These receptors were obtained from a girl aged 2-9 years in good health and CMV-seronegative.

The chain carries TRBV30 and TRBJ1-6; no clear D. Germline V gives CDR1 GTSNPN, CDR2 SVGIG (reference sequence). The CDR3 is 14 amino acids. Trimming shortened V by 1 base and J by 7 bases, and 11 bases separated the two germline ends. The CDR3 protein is CAWSDVNGNSPLHF. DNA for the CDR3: TGTGCCTGGAGTGACGTGAACGGGAATTCACCCCTCCACTTT.

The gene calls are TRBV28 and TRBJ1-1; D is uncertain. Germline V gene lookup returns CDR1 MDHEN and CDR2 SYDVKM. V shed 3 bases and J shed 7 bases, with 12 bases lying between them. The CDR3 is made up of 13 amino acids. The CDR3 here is CASSFQRYSEAFF. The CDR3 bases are TGTGCCAGCAGTTTTCAACGTTACAGTGAAGCTTTCTTT. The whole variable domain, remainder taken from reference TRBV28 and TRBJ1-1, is DVKVTQSSRYLVKRTGEKVFLECVQDMDHENMFWYRQDPGLGLRLIYFSYDVKMKEKGDIPEGYSVSREKKERFSLILESASTNQTSMYLCASSFQRYSEAFFGQGTRLTVV.

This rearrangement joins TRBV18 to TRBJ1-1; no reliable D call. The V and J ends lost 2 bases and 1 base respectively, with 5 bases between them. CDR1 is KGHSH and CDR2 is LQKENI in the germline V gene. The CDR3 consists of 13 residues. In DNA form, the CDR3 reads TGTGCCAGCTCACCAGGGAGGAACACTGAAGCTTTCTTT. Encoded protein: CASSPGRNTEAFF.

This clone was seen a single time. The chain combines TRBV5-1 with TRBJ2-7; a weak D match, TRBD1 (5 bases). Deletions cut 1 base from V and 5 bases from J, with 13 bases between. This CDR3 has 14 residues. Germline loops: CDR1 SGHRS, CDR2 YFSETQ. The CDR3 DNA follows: TGCGCCAGCAGCTTGTGGCAGGGTAGGAACGAGCAGTACTTC. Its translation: CASSLWQGRNEQYF.

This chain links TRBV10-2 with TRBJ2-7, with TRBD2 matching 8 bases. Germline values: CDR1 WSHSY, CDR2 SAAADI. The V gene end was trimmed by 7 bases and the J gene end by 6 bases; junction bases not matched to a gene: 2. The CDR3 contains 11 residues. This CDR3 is CASTGGVEQYF. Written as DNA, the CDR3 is TGCGCCAGCACCGGGGGGGTCGAGCAGTACTTC.

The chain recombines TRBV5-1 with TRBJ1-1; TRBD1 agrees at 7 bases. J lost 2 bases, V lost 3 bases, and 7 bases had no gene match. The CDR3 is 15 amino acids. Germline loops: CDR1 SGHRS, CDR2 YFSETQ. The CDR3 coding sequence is TGCGCCAGCAGCTCGACCGGGACAGTCAACACTGAAGCTTTCTTT. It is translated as CASSSTGTVNTEAFF. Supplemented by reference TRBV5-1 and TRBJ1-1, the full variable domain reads KAGVTQTPRYLIKTRGQQVTLSCSPISGHRSVSWYQQTPGQGLQFLFEYFSETQRNKGNFPGRFSGRQFSNSRSEMNVSTLELGDSALYLCASSSTGTVNTEAFFGQGTRLTVV.

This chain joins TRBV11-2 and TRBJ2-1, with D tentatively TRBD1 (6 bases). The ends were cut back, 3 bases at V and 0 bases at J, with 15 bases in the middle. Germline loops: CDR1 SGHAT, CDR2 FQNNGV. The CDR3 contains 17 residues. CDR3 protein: CASSLRTESPSYNEQFF. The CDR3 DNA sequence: TGTGCCAGCAGCTTGAGGACAGAATCGCCCTCCTACAATGAGCAGTTCTTC.

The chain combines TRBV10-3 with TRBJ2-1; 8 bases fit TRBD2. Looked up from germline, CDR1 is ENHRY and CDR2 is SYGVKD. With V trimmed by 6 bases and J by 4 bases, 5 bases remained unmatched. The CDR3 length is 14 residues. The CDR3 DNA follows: TGTGCCATCAGAGGGACTAGTGCGTACAATGAGCAGTTCTTC. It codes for CAIRGTSAYNEQFF.

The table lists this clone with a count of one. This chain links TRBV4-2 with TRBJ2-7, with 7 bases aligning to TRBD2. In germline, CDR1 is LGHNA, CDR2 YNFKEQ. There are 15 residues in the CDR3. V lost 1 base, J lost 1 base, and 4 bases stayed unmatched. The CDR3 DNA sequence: TGTGCCAGCAGCCAAGCTGGACTAGTATCCTACGAGCAGTACTTC. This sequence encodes CASSQAGLVSYEQYF.

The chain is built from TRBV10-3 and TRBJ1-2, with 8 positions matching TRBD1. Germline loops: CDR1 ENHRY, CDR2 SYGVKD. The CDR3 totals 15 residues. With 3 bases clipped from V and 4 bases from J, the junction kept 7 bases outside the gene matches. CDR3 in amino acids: CAISDSRDRSYGYTF. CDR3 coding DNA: TGTGCCATCAGTGACTCCAGGGACAGGAGCTATGGCTACACCTTC.

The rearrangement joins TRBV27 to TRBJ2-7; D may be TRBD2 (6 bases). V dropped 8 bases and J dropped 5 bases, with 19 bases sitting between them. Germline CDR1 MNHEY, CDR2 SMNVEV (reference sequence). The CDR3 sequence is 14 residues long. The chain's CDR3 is CASGAREPWNEQYF. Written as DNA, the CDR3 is TGTGCCAGCGGTGCCCGGGAGCCCTGGAACGAGCAGTACTTC.

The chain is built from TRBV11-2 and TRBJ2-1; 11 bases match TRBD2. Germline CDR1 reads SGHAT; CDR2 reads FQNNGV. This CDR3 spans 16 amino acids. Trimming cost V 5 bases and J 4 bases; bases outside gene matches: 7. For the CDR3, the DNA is TGTGCCAGCAGCCGTGGGACTAGCGGACCTTACAATGAGCAGTTCTTC. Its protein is CASSRGTSGPYNEQFF.

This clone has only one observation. The CDR3 DNA sequence: TGTGCCAGCAGAGGAACGGGGGAGCAGTACTTC. It yields the protein CASRGTGEQYF. The chain carries TRBV2 and TRBJ2-7; weak D call: TRBD2 (5 bases). The ends were cut back, 6 bases at V and 7 bases at J, with 10 bases in the middle. CDR1 and CDR2 (germline): SNHLY, FYNNEI. The CDR3 spans 11 residues.

CDR3 bases: TGTGCCAGCAGCTTTTGGACTAGCGGGAGCGGGGAGACCCAGTACTTC. Its translation is CASSFWTSGSGETQYF. This sequence joins TRBV7-7 and TRBJ2-5; 13 nucleotides agree with TRBD2. This CDR3 has 16 residues. Germline V gene sequence: CDR1 SSHAT, CDR2 FNYEAQ (reference sequence). The V gene end was trimmed by 3 bases and the J gene end by 5 bases; junction bases not matched to a gene: 6.

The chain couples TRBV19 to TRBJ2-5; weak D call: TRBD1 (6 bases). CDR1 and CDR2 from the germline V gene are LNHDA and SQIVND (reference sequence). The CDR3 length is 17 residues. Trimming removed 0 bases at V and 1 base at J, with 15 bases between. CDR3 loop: CASSIDRKDRLQETQYF. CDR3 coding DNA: TGTGCCAGTAGTATAGATCGGAAGGACAGACTCCAAGAGACCCAGTACTTC.

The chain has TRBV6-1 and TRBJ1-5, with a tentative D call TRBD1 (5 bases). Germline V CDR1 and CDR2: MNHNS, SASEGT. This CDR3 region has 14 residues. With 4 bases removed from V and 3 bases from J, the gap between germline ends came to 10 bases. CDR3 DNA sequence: TGTGCCAGCAGTGGGGGCAGAGTCAATCAGCCCCAGCATTTT. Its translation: CASSGGRVNQPQHF.

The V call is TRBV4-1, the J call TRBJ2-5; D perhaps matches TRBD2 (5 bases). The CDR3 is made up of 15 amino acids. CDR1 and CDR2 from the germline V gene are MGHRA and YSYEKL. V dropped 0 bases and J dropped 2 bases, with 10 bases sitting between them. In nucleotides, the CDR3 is TGCGCCAGCAGCCAAGATCCCCGGGAACAAGAGACCCAGTACTTC. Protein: CASSQDPREQETQYF.

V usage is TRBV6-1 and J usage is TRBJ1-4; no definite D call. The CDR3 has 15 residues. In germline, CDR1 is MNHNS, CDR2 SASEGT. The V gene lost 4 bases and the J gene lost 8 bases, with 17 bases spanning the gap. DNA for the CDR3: TGTGCCAGCAGTGCCACCGAGCGGGGATCGGAAAAACTGTTTTTT. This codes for CASSATERGSEKLFF.

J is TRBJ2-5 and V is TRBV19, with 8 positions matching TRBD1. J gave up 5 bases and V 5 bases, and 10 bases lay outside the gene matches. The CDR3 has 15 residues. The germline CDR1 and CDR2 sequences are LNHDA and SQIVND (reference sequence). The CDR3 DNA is TGTGCCAGTAGTCTAGGACAGGGCTCGAAGGAGACCCAGTACTTC. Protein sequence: CASSLGQGSKETQYF.

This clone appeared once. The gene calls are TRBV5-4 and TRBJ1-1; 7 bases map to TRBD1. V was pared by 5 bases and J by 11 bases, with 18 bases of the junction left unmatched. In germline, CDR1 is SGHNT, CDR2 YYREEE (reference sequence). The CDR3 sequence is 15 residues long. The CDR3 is CASSRSPGQRIGAFF. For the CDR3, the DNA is TGTGCCAGCAGTCGGTCCCCGGGACAGCGAATAGGGGCTTTCTTT. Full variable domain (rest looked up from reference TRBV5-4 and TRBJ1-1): ETGVTQSPTHLIKTRGQQVTLRCSSQSGHNTVSWYQQALGQGPQFIFQYYREEENGRGNFPPRFSGLQFPNYSSELNVNALELDDSALYLCASSRSPGQRIGAFFGQGTRLTVV.

CDR3 nucleotides: TGTGCCAGTAGCACCGGTCGGGGGACCTACGAGCAGTACTTC. This gives the protein CASSTGRGTYEQYF. The chain employs TRBV19 and TRBJ2-7; D is possibly TRBD2 (6 bases). The CDR3 is 14 residues long. The V gene's germline CDR1 is LNHDA and CDR2 SQIVND (reference sequence). Trimming took 6 bases from V and 2 from J, leaving 14 bases between them.

The CDR3 coding sequence is TGTGCCAGCAGTCCGAGGGATGGAGGGACAGGGGGCCACGAGCAGTACTTC. Protein sequence: CASSPRDGGTGGHEQYF. This rearrangement joins TRBV2 to TRBJ2-7; 12 bases map to TRBD1. This CDR3 is built from 17 residues. Germline CDR1 is SNHLY and CDR2 is FYNNEI. Trimming cost V 5 bases and J 5 bases; bases outside gene matches: 13.

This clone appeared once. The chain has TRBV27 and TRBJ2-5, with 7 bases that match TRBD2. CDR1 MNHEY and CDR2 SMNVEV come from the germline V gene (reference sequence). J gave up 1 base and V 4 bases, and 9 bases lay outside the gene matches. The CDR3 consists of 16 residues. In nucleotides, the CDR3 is TGTGCCAGCAGTTCACGTACAGCGGGGACCCAAGAGACCCAGTACTTC. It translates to CASSSRTAGTQETQYF.

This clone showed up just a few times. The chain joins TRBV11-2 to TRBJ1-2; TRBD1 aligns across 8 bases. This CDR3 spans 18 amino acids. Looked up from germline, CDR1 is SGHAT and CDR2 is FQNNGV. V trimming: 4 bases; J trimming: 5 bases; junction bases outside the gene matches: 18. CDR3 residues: CASSSLRDRSLRAYGYTF. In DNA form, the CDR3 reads TGTGCCAGCAGCTCCCTCCGGGACAGGAGCCTTAGAGCTTATGGCTACACCTTC. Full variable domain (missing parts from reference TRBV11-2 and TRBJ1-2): EAGVAQSPRYKIIEKRQSVAFWCNPISGHATLYWYQQILGQGPKLLIQFQNNGVVDDSQLPKDRFSAERLKGVDSTLKIQPAKLEDSAVYLCASSSLRDRSLRAYGYTFGSGTRLTVV.

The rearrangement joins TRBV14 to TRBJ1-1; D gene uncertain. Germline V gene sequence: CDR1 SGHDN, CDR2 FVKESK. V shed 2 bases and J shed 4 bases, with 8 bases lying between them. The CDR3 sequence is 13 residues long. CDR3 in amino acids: CASSQSGGTEAFF. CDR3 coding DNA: TGTGCCAGCAGCCAATCCGGAGGCACTGAAGCTTTCTTT.

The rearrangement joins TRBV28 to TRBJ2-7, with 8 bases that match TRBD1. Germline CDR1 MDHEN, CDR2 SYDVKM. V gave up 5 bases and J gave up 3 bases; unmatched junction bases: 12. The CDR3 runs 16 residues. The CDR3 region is CASSPGAAGGFYEQYF. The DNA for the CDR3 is TGTGCCAGCAGTCCCGGGGCGGCAGGGGGCTTCTACGAGCAGTACTTC.

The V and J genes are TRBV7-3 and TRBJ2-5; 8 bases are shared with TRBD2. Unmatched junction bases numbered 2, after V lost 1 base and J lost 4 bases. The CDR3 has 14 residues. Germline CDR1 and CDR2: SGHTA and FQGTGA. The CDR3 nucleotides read TGTGCCAGCAGCTTAAATCGGGGGGGAGAGACCCAGTACTTC. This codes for CASSLNRGGETQYF.